This T cell receptor (beta chain) was profiled in a study of blood T cell repertoires in COVID-19. The assay was immunoSEQ multiplex PCR, and TCRdb's table has in-frame clones only and misses some. The sample records 55,000 to 75,000 clones, about 81% being singletons. V was clipped by 6 bases and J by 2 bases, with 13 bases between them. CDR1 SNHLY and CDR2 FYNNEI come from the germline V gene. This CDR3 spans 14 amino acids. The V call is TRBV2, the J call TRBJ1-1, with D possibly matching TRBD1 (6 bases). The specimen was peripheral blood. The clonotype comes from a human donor in a cohort sampled during active COVID-19. Here the CDR3 reads CASRDGTSNTEAFF. The CDR3 DNA is TGTGCCAGCAGGGATGGGACAAGCAACACTGAAGCTTTCTTT.